This T cell receptor (beta chain) was identified in a study of cytomegalovirus exposure and HLA in healthy donors. The study ran its PCR with 60 Vbeta and 13 Jbeta primers. The data were produced by immunoSEQ multiplex PCR, yet TCRdb's version contains in-frame clones alone and is incomplete. In the table there are 150,000 to 200,000 clones, around 80% of which are singletons. CDR1 and CDR2 (germline): SGHTA, FQGTGA. J gave up 8 bases and V 4 bases, and 3 bases lay outside the gene matches. The CDR3 length is 12 residues. This sequence originates from a middle-aged woman in good health and CMV-seronegative. Input material: PBMCs. V and J are TRBV7-3 and TRBJ1-2; TRBD1 agrees at 8 bases. The CDR3 here is CASSSTGAGYTF. CDR3 DNA sequence: TGTGCCAGCAGCTCGACAGGGGCCGGCTACACCTTC.